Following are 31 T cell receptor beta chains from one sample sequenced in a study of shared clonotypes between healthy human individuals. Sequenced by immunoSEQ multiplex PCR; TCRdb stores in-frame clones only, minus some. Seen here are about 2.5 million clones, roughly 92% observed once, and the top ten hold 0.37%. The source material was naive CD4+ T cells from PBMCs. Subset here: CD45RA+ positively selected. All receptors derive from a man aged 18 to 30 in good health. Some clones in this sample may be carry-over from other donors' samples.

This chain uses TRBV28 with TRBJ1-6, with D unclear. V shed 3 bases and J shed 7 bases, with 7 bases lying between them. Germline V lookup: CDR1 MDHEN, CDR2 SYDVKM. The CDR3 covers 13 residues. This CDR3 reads CASSLYGNSPLHF. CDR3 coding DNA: TGTGCCAGCAGTTTGTACGGAAATTCACCCCTCCACTTT.

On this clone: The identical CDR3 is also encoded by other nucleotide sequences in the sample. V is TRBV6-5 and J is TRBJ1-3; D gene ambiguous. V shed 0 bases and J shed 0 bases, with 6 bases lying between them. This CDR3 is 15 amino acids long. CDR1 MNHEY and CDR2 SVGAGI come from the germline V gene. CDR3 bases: TGTGCCAGCAGTTACTCGGCAGCCTCTGGAAACACCATATATTTT. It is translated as CASSYSAASGNTIYF.

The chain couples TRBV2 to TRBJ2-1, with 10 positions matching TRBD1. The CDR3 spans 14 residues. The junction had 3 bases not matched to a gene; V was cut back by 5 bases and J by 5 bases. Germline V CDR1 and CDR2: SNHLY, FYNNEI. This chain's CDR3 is CASSRQGANNEQFF. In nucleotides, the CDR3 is TGTGCCAGCAGTAGACAGGGGGCAAACAATGAGCAGTTCTTC.

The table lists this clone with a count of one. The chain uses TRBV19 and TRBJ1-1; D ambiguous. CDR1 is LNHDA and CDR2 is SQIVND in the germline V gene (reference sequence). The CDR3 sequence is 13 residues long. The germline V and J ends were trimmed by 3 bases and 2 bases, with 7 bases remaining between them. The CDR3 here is CASSMVANTEAFF. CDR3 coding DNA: TGTGCCAGTAGTATGGTGGCCAACACTGAAGCTTTCTTT. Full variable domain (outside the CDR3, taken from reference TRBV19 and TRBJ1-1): DGGITQSPKYLFRKEGQNVTLSCEQNLNHDAMYWYRQDPGQGLRLIYYSQIVNDFQKGDIAEGYSVSREKKESFPLTVTSAQKNPTAFYLCASSMVANTEAFFGQGTRLTVV.

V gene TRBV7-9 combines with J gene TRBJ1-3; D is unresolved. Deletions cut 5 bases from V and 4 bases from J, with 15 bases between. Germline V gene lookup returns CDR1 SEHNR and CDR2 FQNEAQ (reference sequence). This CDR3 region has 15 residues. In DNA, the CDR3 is TGTGCCAGCAGCCCGAAGGGCCTCGGAGGAAACACCATATATTTT. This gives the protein CASSPKGLGGNTIYF.

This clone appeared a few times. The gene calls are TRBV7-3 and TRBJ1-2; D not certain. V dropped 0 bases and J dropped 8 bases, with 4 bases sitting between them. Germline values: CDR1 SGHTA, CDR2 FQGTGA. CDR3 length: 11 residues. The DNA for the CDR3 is TGTGCCAGCAGCTTAACGTTGGGCTACACCTTC. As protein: CASSLTLGYTF.

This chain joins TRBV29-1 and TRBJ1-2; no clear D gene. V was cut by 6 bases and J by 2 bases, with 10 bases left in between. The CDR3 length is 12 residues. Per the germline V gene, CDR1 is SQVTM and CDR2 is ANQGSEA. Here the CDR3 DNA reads TGCAGCGTCGGGTCCGTAAACTATGGCTACACCTTC. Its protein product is CSVGSVNYGYTF.

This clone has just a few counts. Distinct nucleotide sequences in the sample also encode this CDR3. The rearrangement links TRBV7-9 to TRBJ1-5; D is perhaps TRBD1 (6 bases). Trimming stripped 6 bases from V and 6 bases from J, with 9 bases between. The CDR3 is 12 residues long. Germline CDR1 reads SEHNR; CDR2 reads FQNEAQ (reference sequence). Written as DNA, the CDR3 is TGTGCCAGCAGTCCAGGGGCTCAGCCCCAGCATTTT. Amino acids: CASSPGAQPQHF.

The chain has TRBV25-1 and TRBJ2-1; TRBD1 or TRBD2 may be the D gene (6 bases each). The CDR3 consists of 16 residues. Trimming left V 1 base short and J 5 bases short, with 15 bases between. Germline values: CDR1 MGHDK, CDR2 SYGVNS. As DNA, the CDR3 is TGTGCCAGCAGTGAATCAGGCGGAGGGACACACAATGAGCAGTTCTTC. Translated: CASSESGGGTHNEQFF.

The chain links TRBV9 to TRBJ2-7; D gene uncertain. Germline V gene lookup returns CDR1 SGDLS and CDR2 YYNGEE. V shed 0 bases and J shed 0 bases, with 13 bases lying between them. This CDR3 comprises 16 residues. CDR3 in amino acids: CASSVVPDPISYEQYF. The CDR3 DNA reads TGTGCCAGCAGCGTAGTTCCCGACCCCATCTCCTACGAGCAGTACTTC.

The CDR3 region is CASSGSGGGYNEQFF. For the CDR3, the DNA is TGCGCCAGCAGTGGTTCCGGGGGAGGGTACAATGAGCAGTTCTTC. This chain uses TRBV10-2 with TRBJ2-1, with TRBD2 matching over 7 bases. Germline V gene lookup returns CDR1 WSHSY and CDR2 SAAADI. Trimming at V came to 4 bases and at J to 4 bases, leaving 7 bases not matched to a gene. The CDR3 loop spans 15 amino acids.

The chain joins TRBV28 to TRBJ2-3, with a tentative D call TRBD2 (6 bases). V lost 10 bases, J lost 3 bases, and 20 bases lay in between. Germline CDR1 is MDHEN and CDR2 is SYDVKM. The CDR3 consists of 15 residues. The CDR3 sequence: CATNPPEGRTDTQYF. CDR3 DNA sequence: TGTGCCACCAACCCGCCCGAGGGGAGGACAGATACGCAGTATTTT. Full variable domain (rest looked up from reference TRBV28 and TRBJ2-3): DVKVTQSSRYLVKRTGEKVFLECVQDMDHENMFWYRQDPGLGLRLIYFSYDVKMKEKGDIPEGYSVSREKKERFSLILESASTNQTSMYLCATNPPEGRTDTQYFGPGTRLTVL.

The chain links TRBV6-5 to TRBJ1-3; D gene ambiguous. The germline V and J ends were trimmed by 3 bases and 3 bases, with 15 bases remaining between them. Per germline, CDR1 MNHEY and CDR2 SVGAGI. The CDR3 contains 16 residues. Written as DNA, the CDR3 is TGTGCCAGCAGTTATCGGAGTATACAGAGTGGAAACACCATATATTTT. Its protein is CASSYRSIQSGNTIYF.

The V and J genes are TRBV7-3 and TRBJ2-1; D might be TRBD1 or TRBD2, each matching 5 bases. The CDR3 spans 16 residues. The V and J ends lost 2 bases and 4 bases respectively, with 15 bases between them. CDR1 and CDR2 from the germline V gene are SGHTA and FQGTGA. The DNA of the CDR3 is TGTGCCAGCAGCTTAGTCGGGACCACCACGTACAATGAGCAGTTCTTC. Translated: CASSLVGTTTYNEQFF.

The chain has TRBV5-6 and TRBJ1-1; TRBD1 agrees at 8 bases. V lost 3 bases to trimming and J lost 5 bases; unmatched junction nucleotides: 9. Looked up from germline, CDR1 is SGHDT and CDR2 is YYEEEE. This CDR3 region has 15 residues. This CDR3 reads CASSSFTGGETEAFF. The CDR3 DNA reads TGTGCCAGCAGCTCCTTCACAGGGGGGGAGACTGAAGCTTTCTTT.

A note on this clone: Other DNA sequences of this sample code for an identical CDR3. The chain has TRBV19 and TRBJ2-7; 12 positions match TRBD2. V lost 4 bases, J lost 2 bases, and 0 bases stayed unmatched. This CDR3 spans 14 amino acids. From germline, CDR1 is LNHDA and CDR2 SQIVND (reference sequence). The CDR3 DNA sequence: TGTGCCAGTAGTAGACTAGCGGGGGCCTACGAGCAGTACTTC. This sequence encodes CASSRLAGAYEQYF.

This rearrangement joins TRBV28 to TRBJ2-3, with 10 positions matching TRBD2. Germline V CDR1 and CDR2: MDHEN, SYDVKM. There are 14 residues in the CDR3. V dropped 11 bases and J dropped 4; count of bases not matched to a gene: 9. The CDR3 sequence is CAGSSGGTPDTQYF. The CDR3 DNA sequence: TGTGCCGGGTCTAGCGGGGGAACCCCAGATACGCAGTATTTT.

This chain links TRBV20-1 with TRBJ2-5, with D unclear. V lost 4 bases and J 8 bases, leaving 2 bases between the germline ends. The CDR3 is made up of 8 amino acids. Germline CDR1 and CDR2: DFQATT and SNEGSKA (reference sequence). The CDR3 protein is CSANTQYF. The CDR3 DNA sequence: TGCAGTGCTAATACCCAGTACTTC.

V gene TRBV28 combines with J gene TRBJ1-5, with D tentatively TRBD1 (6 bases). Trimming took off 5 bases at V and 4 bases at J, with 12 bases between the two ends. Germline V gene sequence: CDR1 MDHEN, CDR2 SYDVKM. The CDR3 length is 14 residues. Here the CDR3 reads CASSSGQRNQPQHF. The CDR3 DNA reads TGTGCCAGCAGTAGCGGACAGAGAAATCAGCCCCAGCATTTT.

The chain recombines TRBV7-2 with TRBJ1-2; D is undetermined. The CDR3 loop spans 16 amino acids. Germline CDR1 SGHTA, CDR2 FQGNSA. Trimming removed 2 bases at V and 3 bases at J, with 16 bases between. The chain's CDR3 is CASSLNGVYRYYGYTF. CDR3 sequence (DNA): TGTGCCAGCAGCTTAAACGGGGTTTACCGCTACTATGGCTACACCTTC.

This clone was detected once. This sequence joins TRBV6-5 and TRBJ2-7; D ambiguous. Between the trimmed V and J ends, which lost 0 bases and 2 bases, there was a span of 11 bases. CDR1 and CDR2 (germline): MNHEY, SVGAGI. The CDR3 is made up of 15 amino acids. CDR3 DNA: TGTGCCAGCAGTTACTCCCGGACCACAGCCTACGAGCAGTACTTC. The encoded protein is CASSYSRTTAYEQYF.

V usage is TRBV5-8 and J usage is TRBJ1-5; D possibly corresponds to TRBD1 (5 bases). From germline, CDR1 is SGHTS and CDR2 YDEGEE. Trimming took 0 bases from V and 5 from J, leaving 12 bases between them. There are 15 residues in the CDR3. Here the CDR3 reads CASSLEGQDYQPQHF. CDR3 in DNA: TGTGCCAGCAGCTTGGAGGGGCAAGATTATCAGCCCCAGCATTTT.

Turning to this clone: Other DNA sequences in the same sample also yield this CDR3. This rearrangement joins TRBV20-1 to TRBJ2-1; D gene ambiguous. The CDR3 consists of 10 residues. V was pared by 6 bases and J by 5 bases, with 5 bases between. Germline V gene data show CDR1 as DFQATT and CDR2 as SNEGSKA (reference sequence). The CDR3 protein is CSALHNEQFF. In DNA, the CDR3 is TGCAGTGCCCTCCACAATGAGCAGTTCTTC.

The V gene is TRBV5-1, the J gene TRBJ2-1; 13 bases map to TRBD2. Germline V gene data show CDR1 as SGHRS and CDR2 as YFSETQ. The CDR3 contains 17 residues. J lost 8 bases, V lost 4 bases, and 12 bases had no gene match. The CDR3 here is CASSTPAGTSGTDEQFF. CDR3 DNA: TGCGCCAGCAGCACCCCCGCCGGGACTAGCGGGACCGATGAGCAGTTCTTC.

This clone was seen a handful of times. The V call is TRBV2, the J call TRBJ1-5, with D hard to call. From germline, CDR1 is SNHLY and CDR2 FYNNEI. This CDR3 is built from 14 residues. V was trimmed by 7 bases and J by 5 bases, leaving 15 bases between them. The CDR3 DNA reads TGTGCCAGCACTGAGGGTCCAGGCGATCAGCCCCAGCATTTT. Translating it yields CASTEGPGDQPQHF.

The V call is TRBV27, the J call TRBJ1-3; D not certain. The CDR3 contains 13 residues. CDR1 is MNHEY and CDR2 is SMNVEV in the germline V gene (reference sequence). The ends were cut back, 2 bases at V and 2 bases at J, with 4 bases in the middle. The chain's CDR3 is CASSLQAGNTIYF. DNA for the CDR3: TGTGCCAGCAGTTTACAAGCTGGAAACACCATATATTTT.

The CDR3 sequence: CASSLGTRFQGQPQHF. For the CDR3, the DNA is TGTGCCAGCAGCTTAGGCACCCGTTTTCAGGGGCAGCCCCAGCATTTT. The rearrangement joins TRBV7-6 to TRBJ1-5; D might be TRBD1 (6 bases). CDR1 and CDR2 from the germline V gene are SGHVS and FNYEAQ. The CDR3 consists of 16 residues. Between the trimmed V and J ends, which lost 1 base and 7 bases, there was a span of 17 bases. Complete variable domain (other parts from reference TRBV7-6 and TRBJ1-5): GAGVSQSPRYKVTKRGQDVALRCDPISGHVSLYWYRQALGQGPEFLTYFNYEAQQDKSGLPNDRFSAERPEGSISTLTIQRTEQRDSAMYRCASSLGTRFQGQPQHFGDGTRLSIL.

The DNA for the CDR3 is TGTGCCAGCAGCTTAAATAGCGGAAGCTCCTACAATGAGCAGTTCTTC. Its protein product is CASSLNSGSSYNEQFF. V usage is TRBV5-4 and J usage is TRBJ2-1, with D tentatively TRBD2 (6 bases). V shed 2 bases and J shed 0 bases, with 12 bases lying between them. The CDR3 sequence is 16 residues long. CDR1 is SGHNT, CDR2 YYREEE, per germline (reference sequence). Based on the CDR3 plus reference TRBV5-4 and TRBJ2-1, the full variable domain is ETGVTQSPTHLIKTRGQQVTLRCSSQSGHNTVSWYQQALGQGPQFIFQYYREEENGRGNFPPRFSGLQFPNYSSELNVNALELDDSALYLCASSLNSGSSYNEQFFGPGTRLTVL.

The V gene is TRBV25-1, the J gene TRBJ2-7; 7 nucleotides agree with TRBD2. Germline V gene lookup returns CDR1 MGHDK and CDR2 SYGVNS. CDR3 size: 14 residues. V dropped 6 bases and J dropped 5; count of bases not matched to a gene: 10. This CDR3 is CASSRSSRENEQYF. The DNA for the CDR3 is TGTGCCAGCAGCAGGTCCTCGCGGGAGAACGAGCAGTACTTC.

The CDR3 sequence: CASSLSGGQGVPDTQYF. CDR3 in DNA: TGTGCCAGCAGCTTAAGCGGGGGGCAGGGGGTCCCCGATACGCAGTATTTT. The genes are TRBV11-3 and TRBJ2-3, with 9 bases lining up with TRBD2. The V and J ends lost 2 bases and 6 bases, in that order; junction bases with no gene match: 12. This CDR3 has 17 amino acids. Germline values: CDR1 SGHNT, CDR2 YENEEA.

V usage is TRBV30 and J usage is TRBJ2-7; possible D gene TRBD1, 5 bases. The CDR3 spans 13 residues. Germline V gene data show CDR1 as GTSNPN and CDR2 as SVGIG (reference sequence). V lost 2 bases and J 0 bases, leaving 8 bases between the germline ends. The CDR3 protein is CAWSIRGSYEQYF. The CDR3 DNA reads TGTGCCTGGAGTATTAGGGGCTCCTACGAGCAGTACTTC. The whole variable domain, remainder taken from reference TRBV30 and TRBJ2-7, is SQTIHQWPATLVQPVGSPLSLECTVEGTSNPNLYWYRQAAGRGLQLLFYSVGIGQISSEVPQNLSASRPQDRQFILSSKKLLLSDSGFYLCAWSIRGSYEQYFGPGTRLTVT.